A single sample gave rise to the 3 T cell receptor beta chains below, sequenced in a study of beta chain features in type 1 diabetes. The isolated RNA, all of it, was reverse transcribed, so expressed TCRB transcripts were what got sequenced. Sequencing used immunoSEQ multiplex PCR; TCRdb keeps in-frame clones, though not all of them. The sample has about 180,000 clones, 13% seen once. The specimen was central memory CD4+ T cells from blood. The origin of the receptors is a woman in her late teens or twenties in good health.

This clone was counted between two and nine times. The V and J genes are TRBV4-2 and TRBJ1-5; tentative D call: TRBD1 (6 bases). V gave up 0 bases and J gave up 7 bases, with 10 bases separating them. The germline CDR1 and CDR2 sequences are LGHNA and YNFKEQ. CDR3 length: 14 amino acids. CDR3 region: CASSQEDRGQPQHF. The CDR3 DNA reads TGTGCCAGCAGCCAAGAGGACAGAGGCCAGCCCCAGCATTTT.

This clone was counted between two and nine times. The chain combines TRBV28 with TRBJ2-5; TRBD2 might be the D (6 bases). Trimming left V 7 bases short and J 5 bases short, with 17 bases between. CDR1 is MDHEN and CDR2 is SYDVKM in the germline V gene. The CDR3 is 14 residues long. The CDR3 spells CASNVPGLVETQYF. DNA of the CDR3: TGTGCCAGCAACGTCCCGGGACTTGTTGAGACCCAGTACTTC.

The V call is TRBV6-5, the J call TRBJ2-3; perhaps TRBD2 as D (5 bases). The V end lost 7 bases, the J end lost 4 bases, and 12 bases lay between the germline ends. The CDR3 covers 13 residues. Germline V gene data show CDR1 as MNHEY and CDR2 as SVGAGI. The CDR3 loop is CASNSRGSDTQYF. The CDR3 coding sequence is TGTGCCAGCAATTCTCGGGGTTCAGATACGCAGTATTTT.